A selection of T cell receptor beta chains follows, all from one sample in a study of T cell repertoires in cytomegalovirus infection. TCRdb analysed the reads with MiXCR anew, one entry per CDR3 protein. The sample yields 150,000 to 200,000 distinct CDR3 sequences, more than 9% seen once. What was sequenced was PBMCs. These receptors were obtained from a human donor in good health (CMV status not recorded). Some clones in this sample may be carry-over from other donors' samples. Both conserved end residues are part of each CDR3. The order of the fields is CDR3 length, V gene, clone size, J gene, D gene, CDR3 DNA, CDR3 protein. D genes are given only for firm matches. Where a row states a size, it is once, few, many or the class of an expanded clone; other rows omit it.

13	TRBV19	many	TRBJ2-5	NA	TGTGCCAGTAGTATAAACATACAAGAGACCCAGTACTTC	CASSINIQETQYF
14	TRBV19	many	TRBJ2-5	TRBD2	TGTGCCAGTAAAACTAGCGGGACGGCACGGACCCAGTACTTC	CASKTSGTARTQYF
24	TRBV7-9	few	TRBJ1-4	NA	TGTGCCAGCAGCTTAATAATTAAGTGGGGAGGGGCCAATGCACCAACCGCAACTAATGAAAAACTGTTTTTT	CASSLIIKWGGANAPTATNEKLFF
12	TRBV5-1	many	TRBJ2-7	NA	TGCGCCAGCAGCTTGGAACGGTTAGAGCAGTACTTC	CASSLERLEQYF
13	TRBV20-1	few	TRBJ2-1	TRBD1	TGCAGTGCTAGGGCTACAGGGGTCGTCGGGCAGTTCTTC	CSARATGVVGQFF
15	TRBV7-2	many	TRBJ2-7	TRBD2	TGTGCCAGCAGCTTTGGACTAGCAATCTCCTACGAGCAGTACTTC	CASSFGLAISYEQYF
12	TRBV2	NA	TRBJ2-1	TRBD1	TGTGCCAGTGGACAGGGTGGCTTTGAGCAGTTCTTC	CASGQGGFEQFF
16	TRBV7-9	many	TRBJ2-1	NA	TGTGCCAGCAGCCCCCCACCGGGAGTGGCCCCGAATGAGCAGTTCTTC	CASSPPPGVAPNEQFF
13	TRBV5-1	few	TRBJ2-5	TRBD2	TGCGCCAGCAGCTTGCCTAGCGGAGAGACCCAGTACTTC	CASSLPSGETQYF
15	TRBV4-3	NA	TRBJ1-5	NA	TGCGCCAGCAGCCAAGGTGTAAGGGGCGGACAGCCCCAGCATTTT	CASSQGVRGGQPQHF
16	TRBV7-2	few	TRBJ2-3	TRBD2	TGTGCCAGCAGCTTACTGCGGGAGGGCGGCACAGATACGCAGTATTTT	CASSLLREGGTDTQYF
14	TRBV15	many	TRBJ2-5	NA	TGTGCCACCAGCAGAGGGTTCGGGGGAGAGACCCAGTACTTC	CATSRGFGGETQYF
14	TRBV24-1	few	TRBJ2-1	TRBD2	TGTGCCCCCTTGGGGACTAGCGAATACAATGAGCAGTTCTTC	CAPLGTSEYNEQFF
15	TRBV6-4	few	TRBJ1-5	NA	TGTGCCAGCAGCGCGGACGGGGATCTAAATCAGCCCCAGCATTTT	CASSADGDLNQPQHF
19	TRBV7-3	few	TRBJ1-5	TRBD1	TGTGCCAGCAGCTGCCCGGGACAGTCTTTACCGGATAGCAATCAGCCCCAGCATTTT	CASSCPGQSLPDSNQPQHF
11	TRBV28	many	TRBJ1-1	NA	TGTGCCAGCAGGATCCCGCAAGGGGCTTTCTTT	CASRIPQGAFF
14	TRBV20-1	few	TRBJ2-7	TRBD1	TGCAGTGCTTACCGGACAGGGGGCGGATACGAGCAGTACTTC	CSAYRTGGGYEQYF
14	TRBV19	NA	TRBJ1-4	TRBD1	TGTGCCAGTAGAAACAGGGGATCTAATGAAAAACTGTTTTTT	CASRNRGSNEKLFF
13	TRBV24-1	few	TRBJ2-3	NA	TGTGCCACCAGTGACGCCATGGCAGATACGCAGTATTTT	CATSDAMADTQYF
12	TRBV28	NA	TRBJ1-1	TRBD1	TGTGCCATCAAGGGGGCCAGGACTGAAGCTTTCTTT	CAIKGARTEAFF
14	TRBV7-2	many	TRBJ2-3	NA	TGTGCCAGCAGCACCCAGCGACAGACAGATACGCAGTATTTT	CASSTQRQTDTQYF
15	TRBV6-5	many	TRBJ2-7	NA	TGTGCCAGCAGTTACTCGAGTCAGCGGGCCTACGAGCAGTACTTC	CASSYSSQRAYEQYF
13	TRBV7-8	few	TRBJ2-1	NA	TGTGCCAGCAGCTCGCGGATCGTCTATGAGCAGTTCTTC	CASSSRIVYEQFF
14	TRBV7-2	few	TRBJ1-1	NA	TGTGCCAGCAGCTTAGCTAAGTCTCCCCAGGTGGCTTTCTTT	CASSLAKSPQVAFF